These T cell receptor beta chains were read from a single sample in a study of blood T cell repertoires in COVID-19. Assay used: immunoSEQ multiplex PCR; TCRdb lists only in-frame clones, some missing. This table holds 45,000 or so clones, roughly 90% found once. Source material: peripheral blood. Source of these receptors: a human donor in a cohort sampled during active COVID-19. Each CDR3 is given with its conserved first and last residue. Each record gives: CDR3 protein, CDR3 DNA, D gene, V gene, clone size, J gene. D genes are given only for firm matches. A row's size may be missing; if present it is once, few, many or a size class.

cdr3_aa: CASSSAGRITDTQYF
cdr3_nt: TGTGCCAGCAGCTCCGCGGGACGGATCACAGATACGCAGTATTTT
d_call: .
v_call: TRBV13
clone_size: .
j_call: TRBJ2-3

cdr3_aa: CAWDGTGGSPLHF
cdr3_nt: TGTGCCTGGGACGGGACAGGGGGTTCACCCCTCCACTTT
d_call: TRBD1
v_call: TRBV30
clone_size: .
j_call: TRBJ1-6

cdr3_aa: CASSQGSGGQETQYF
cdr3_nt: TGCGCCAGCAGCCAAGGTAGCGGGGGACAAGAGACCCAGTACTTC
d_call: TRBD2
v_call: TRBV4-1
clone_size: .
j_call: TRBJ2-5

cdr3_aa: CASSLDWGQRTEAFF
cdr3_nt: TGTGCCAGCAGCTTGGATTGGGGGCAGCGAACTGAAGCTTTCTTT
d_call: .
v_call: TRBV5-5
clone_size: .
j_call: TRBJ1-1

cdr3_aa: CASSYPGTGLSTDTQYF
cdr3_nt: TGTGCCAGCAGCTATCCCGGGACAGGGCTGAGCACAGATACGCAGTATTTT
d_call: TRBD1
v_call: TRBV5-4
clone_size: .
j_call: TRBJ2-3

cdr3_aa: CASSAGTGDTQYF
cdr3_nt: TGTGCCAGCAGTGCCGGGACAGGGGATACGCAGTATTTT
d_call: TRBD1
v_call: TRBV12-3/TRBV12-4
clone_size: once
j_call: TRBJ2-3

cdr3_aa: CATSDLGQAGNEKLFF
cdr3_nt: TGTGCCACCAGTGACCTTGGACAGGCTGGGAATGAAAAACTGTTTTTT
d_call: TRBD1
v_call: TRBV24-1
clone_size: once
j_call: TRBJ1-4

cdr3_aa: CASSYSARGGLEQYF
cdr3_nt: TGTGCCAGCAGTTACTCTGCGCGGGGGGGCCTCGAGCAGTACTTC
d_call: TRBD2
v_call: TRBV6-6
clone_size: .
j_call: TRBJ2-7

cdr3_aa: CASSLVRGRDGYTF
cdr3_nt: TGCGCCAGCAGCTTGGTGAGGGGGCGAGATGGCTACACCTTC
d_call: TRBD1
v_call: TRBV5-1
clone_size: .
j_call: TRBJ1-2

cdr3_aa: CASIPPDRVRKASYGYTF
cdr3_nt: TGTGCCAGCATCCCACCCGACAGGGTGAGAAAGGCCTCCTATGGCTACACCTTC
d_call: TRBD1
v_call: TRBV2
clone_size: .
j_call: TRBJ1-2

cdr3_aa: CASTLQGNYGYTF
cdr3_nt: TGTGCCAGCACCCTACAGGGGAACTATGGCTACACCTTC
d_call: TRBD1
v_call: TRBV12-3/TRBV12-4
clone_size: .
j_call: TRBJ1-2

cdr3_aa: CASSPPGTGVEDNEQFF
cdr3_nt: TGTGCCAGCAGCCCGCCCGGGACAGGGGTTGAGGACAATGAGCAGTTCTTC
d_call: TRBD1
v_call: TRBV3-1/TRBV3-2
clone_size: .
j_call: TRBJ2-1

cdr3_aa: CASSFPGGTGYTF
cdr3_nt: TGTGCCAGCAGCTTCCCCGGTGGTACTGGCTACACCTTC
d_call: .
v_call: TRBV12-3/TRBV12-4
clone_size: .
j_call: TRBJ1-2

cdr3_aa: CASRSYTEAFF
cdr3_nt: TGTGCCAGCAGGTCATACACTGAAGCTTTCTTT
d_call: .
v_call: TRBV12-3/TRBV12-4
clone_size: once
j_call: TRBJ1-1

cdr3_aa: CASSQEPIPRYNEQFF
cdr3_nt: TGCGCCAGCAGCCAAGAACCTATCCCGCGCTACAATGAGCAGTTCTTC
d_call: .
v_call: TRBV4-3
clone_size: .
j_call: TRBJ2-1

cdr3_aa: CASSDRQFPGTGSGEQYF
cdr3_nt: TGTGCCAGCAGTGACCGACAATTTCCCGGGACAGGGTCCGGCGAGCAGTACTTC
d_call: TRBD1
v_call: TRBV6-4
clone_size: .
j_call: TRBJ2-7

cdr3_aa: CASSRTSPDREYHSPLHF
cdr3_nt: TGTGCCAGCAGCAGAACTTCCCCGGACAGGGAGTATCATTCACCCCTCCACTTT
d_call: .
v_call: TRBV21-1
clone_size: .
j_call: TRBJ1-6

cdr3_aa: CAISRREGASGNTIYF
cdr3_nt: TGTGCCATCAGCCGGAGAGAGGGGGCGAGCGGAAACACCATATATTTT
d_call: TRBD1
v_call: TRBV10-3
clone_size: .
j_call: TRBJ1-3

cdr3_aa: CASSFDRADEQFF
cdr3_nt: TGCGCCAGCAGCTTTGACAGGGCGGATGAGCAGTTCTTC
d_call: TRBD1
v_call: TRBV5-1
clone_size: .
j_call: TRBJ2-1

cdr3_aa: CASNIAALGPTDTQYF
cdr3_nt: TGCGCCAGCAACATAGCGGCCTTGGGACCCACAGATACGCAGTATTTT
d_call: .
v_call: TRBV5-1
clone_size: few
j_call: TRBJ2-3